Listed below are T cell receptor beta chains from one sample, sequenced in a study of CD8 T cells in ankylosing spondylitis. TCRdb fed the 5' RACE reads into MiXCR, producing one record per CDR3 protein. The table has roughly 120,000 distinct CDR3 sequences, 6% to 8.5% seen once. Material: blood, either unsorted or a sorted T cell fraction (not recorded which). Receptor source: a male donor with ankylosing spondylitis or in good health (not recorded which). Each CDR3 is given with its conserved first and last residue. D genes are given only for firm matches. The size entry gives once, few, many or a size class.

v_gene	j_gene	abundance	d_gene	CDR3aa	CDR3nt
TRBV30	TRBJ2-7	many	TRBD1	CASGTGSYEQYF	TGTGCCTCCGGGACAGGGTCCTACGAGCAGTACTTC
TRBV5-8	TRBJ2-3	many	TRBD2	CASSLTGLAEADTQYF	TGTGCCAGCAGCCTAACCGGACTAGCGGAGGCAGATACGCAGTATTTT
TRBV20-1	TRBJ1-4	many	TRBD1	CSAKPGTDKNEKLFF	TGCAGTGCCAAACCTGGGACAGACAAAAATGAAAAACTGTTTTTT
TRBV5-1	TRBJ2-3	many	TRBD1	CASSKGQGTDTQYF	TGCGCCAGCAGCAAGGGACAGGGCACAGATACGCAGTATTTT
TRBV7-9	TRBJ2-5	many	.	CASSLGVIPEGETQYF	TGTGCCAGCAGCTTAGGGGTGATCCCAGAGGGGGAGACCCAGTACTTC
TRBV12-3/TRBV12-4	TRBJ1-5	many	.	CASSHSDQPQHF	TGTGCCAGCAGCCATAGCGATCAGCCCCAGCATTTT
TRBV7-9	TRBJ1-3	many	.	CASSTLRSSTSGNTIYF	TGTGCCAGCAGCACTCTACGTTCGTCCACCTCTGGAAACACCATATATTTT
TRBV9	TRBJ2-7	many	TRBD1	CASSVGSGGYEQYF	TGTGCCAGCAGCGTAGGGTCAGGGGGTTACGAGCAGTACTTC
TRBV5-1	TRBJ1-6	many	TRBD1	CASRDRSGGNSPLHF	TGCGCCAGTAGAGACAGATCAGGGGGGAATTCACCCCTCCACTTT
TRBV20-1	TRBJ2-5	many	.	CSARPEETQYF	TGCAGTGCTAGGCCAGAAGAGACCCAGTACTTC
TRBV5-1	TRBJ2-3	many	TRBD2	CASSLGTPLAGGQDTQYF	TGCGCCAGCAGCTTGGGTACCCCCTTAGCGGGGGGGCAAGATACGCAGTATTTT
TRBV5-1	TRBJ2-2	many	TRBD2	CASSLASGDTGELFF	TGCGCCTCCAGCCTTGCTAGCGGGGACACCGGGGAGCTGTTTTTT
TRBV29-1	TRBJ2-5	many	.	CSTRQKAKETQYF	TGCAGCACCCGTCAAAAGGCAAAAGAGACCCAGTACTTC
TRBV2	TRBJ2-1	many	TRBD2	CASTGLAGGRQFF	TGTGCCAGCACCGGACTAGCGGGGGGCCGTCAGTTCTTC
TRBV28	TRBJ1-3	many	.	CASSLRTAISGNTIYF	TGTGCCAGCAGTCTCCGGACAGCCATCTCTGGAAACACCATATATTTT
TRBV5-6	TRBJ2-5	many	.	CASSLVQQETQYF	TGTGCCAGCAGCTTGGTCCAGCAAGAGACCCAGTACTTC